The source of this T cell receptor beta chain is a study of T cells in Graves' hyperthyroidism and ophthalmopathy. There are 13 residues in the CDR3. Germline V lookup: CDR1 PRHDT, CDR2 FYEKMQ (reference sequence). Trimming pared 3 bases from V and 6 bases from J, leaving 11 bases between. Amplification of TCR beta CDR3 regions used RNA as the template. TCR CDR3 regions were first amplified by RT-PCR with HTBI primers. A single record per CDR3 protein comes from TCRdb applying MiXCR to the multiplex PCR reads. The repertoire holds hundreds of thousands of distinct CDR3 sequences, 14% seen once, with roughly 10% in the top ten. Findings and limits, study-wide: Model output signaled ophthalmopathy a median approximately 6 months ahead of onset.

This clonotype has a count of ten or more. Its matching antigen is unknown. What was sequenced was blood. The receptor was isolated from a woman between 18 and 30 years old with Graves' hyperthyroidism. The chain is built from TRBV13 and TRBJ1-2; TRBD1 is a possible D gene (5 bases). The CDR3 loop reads CASSLRGRDGYTF. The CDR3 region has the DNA TGTGCCAGCAGCTTGAGGGGTCGCGATGGCTACACCTTC. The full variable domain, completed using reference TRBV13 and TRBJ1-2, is AAGVIQSPRHLIKEKRETATLKCYPIPRHDTVYWYQQGPGQDPQFLISFYEKMQSDKGSIPDRFSAQQFSDYHSELNMSSLELGDSALYFCASSLRGRDGYTFGSGTRLTVV.